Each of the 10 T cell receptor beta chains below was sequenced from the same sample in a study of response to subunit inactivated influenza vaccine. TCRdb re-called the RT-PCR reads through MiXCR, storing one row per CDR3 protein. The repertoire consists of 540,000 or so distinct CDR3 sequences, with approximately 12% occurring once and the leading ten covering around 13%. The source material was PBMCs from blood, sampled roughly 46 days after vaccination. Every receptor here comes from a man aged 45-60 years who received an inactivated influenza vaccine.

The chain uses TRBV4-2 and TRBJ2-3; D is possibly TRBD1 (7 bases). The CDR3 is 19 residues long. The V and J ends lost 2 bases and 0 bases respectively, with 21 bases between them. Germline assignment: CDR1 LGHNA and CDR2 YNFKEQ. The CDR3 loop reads CASSQRTGSGGYSTDTQYF. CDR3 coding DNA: TGTGCCAGCAGCCAAAGGACAGGATCAGGGGGGTACAGCACAGATACGCAGTATTTT.

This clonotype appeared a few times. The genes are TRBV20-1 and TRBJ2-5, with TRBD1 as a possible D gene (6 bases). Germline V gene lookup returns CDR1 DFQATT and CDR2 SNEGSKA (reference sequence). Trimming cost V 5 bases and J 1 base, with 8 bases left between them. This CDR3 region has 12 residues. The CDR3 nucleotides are TGCAGTGCTTCGGACAGCCAAGAGACCCAGTACTTC. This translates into CSASDSQETQYF.

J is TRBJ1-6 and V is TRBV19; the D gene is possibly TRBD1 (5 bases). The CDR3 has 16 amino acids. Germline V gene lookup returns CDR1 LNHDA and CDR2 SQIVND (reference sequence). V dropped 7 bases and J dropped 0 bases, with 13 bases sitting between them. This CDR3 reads CASNAGRSSYNSPLHF. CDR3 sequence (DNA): TGTGCCAGTAACGCAGGGCGAAGCTCCTATAATTCACCCCTCCACTTT.

Here the CDR3 DNA reads TGTGCCAGCAGCTTCAGGACCTACAATGAGCAGTTCTTC. As protein: CASSFRTYNEQFF. This chain connects TRBV5-5 to TRBJ2-1; D not certain. CDR3 length: 13 residues. Trimming pared 2 bases from V and 2 bases from J, leaving 5 bases between. Germline V gene sequence: CDR1 SGHKS, CDR2 YYEKEE (reference sequence).

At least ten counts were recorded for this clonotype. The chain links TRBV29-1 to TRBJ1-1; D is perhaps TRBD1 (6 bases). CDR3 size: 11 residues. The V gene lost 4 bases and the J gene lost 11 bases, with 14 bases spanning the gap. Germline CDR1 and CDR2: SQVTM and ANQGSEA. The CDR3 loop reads CSVASVQGAFF. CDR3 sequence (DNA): TGCAGCGTTGCATCCGTGCAGGGGGCTTTCTTT.

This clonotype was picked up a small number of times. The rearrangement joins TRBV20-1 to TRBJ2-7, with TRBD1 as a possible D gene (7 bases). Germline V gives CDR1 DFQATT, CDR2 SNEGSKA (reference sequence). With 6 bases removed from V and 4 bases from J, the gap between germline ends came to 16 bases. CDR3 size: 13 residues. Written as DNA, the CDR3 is TGCAGTGCACCAAGACAGGGAGGTTACGAGCAGTACTTC. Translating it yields CSAPRQGGYEQYF.

CDR3: CASSFDGSEQFF. CDR3 nucleotides: TGTGCCAGCAGCTTCGACGGAAGTGAGCAGTTCTTC. This chain uses TRBV7-2 with TRBJ2-1; unclear D gene. The V and J ends lost 3 bases and 9 bases respectively, with 9 bases between them. Germline loops: CDR1 SGHTA, CDR2 FQGNSA. This CDR3 region has 12 residues.

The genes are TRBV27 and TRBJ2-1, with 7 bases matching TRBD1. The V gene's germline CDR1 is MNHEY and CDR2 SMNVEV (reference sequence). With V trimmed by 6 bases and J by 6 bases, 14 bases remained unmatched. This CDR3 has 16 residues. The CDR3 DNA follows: TGTGCCAGCAGACCCTACCCGGGACAGAAATCCAATGAGCAGTTCTTC. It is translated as CASRPYPGQKSNEQFF.

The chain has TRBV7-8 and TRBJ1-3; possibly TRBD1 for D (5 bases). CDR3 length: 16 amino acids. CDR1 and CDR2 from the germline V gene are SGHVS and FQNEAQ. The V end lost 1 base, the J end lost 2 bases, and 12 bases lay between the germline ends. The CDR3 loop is CASSLDRPGAGNTIYF. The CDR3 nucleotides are TGTGCCAGCAGCTTAGACCGGCCGGGGGCTGGAAACACCATATATTTT.

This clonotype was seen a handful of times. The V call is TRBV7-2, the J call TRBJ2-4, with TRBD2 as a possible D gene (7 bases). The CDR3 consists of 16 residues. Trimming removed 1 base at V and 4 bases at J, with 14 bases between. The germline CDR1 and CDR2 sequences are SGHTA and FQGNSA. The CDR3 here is CASSLVVGGPKNIQYF. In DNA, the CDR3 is TGTGCCAGCAGCTTAGTGGTGGGGGGGCCTAAAAACATTCAGTACTTC.